Presented here are 6 T cell receptor beta chains from one specimen sequenced in a study of blood T cell repertoires in COVID-19. Some clones are missing from TCRdb's copy, which holds only in-frame ones; the method was immunoSEQ multiplex PCR. The sample holds roughly 41,000 clones, 74% seen once. Input material: peripheral blood. The receptors come from a man aged 65-85 years with COVID-19, enrolled during active disease.

The chain is built from TRBV7-9 and TRBJ2-1; 10 bases are shared with TRBD2. Germline CDR1 SEHNR, CDR2 FQNEAQ (reference sequence). V dropped 6 bases and J dropped 7; count of bases not matched to a gene: 9. The CDR3 runs 15 residues. The CDR3 DNA reads as TGTGCCAGCAGTCACCTAGCGGGAGTAAGAAATGAGCAGTTCTTC. Protein: CASSHLAGVRNEQFF.

This chain uses TRBV18 with TRBJ2-7; 7 nucleotides match TRBD2. The CDR3 runs 15 residues. Germline V gene sequence: CDR1 KGHSH, CDR2 LQKENI. V lost 3 bases, J lost 7 bases, and 12 bases stayed unmatched. For the CDR3, the DNA is TGTGCCAGCTCACCGAGGGGAGGGACCGCGGGGGAGCAGTACTTC. Its translation is CASSPRGGTAGEQYF. Drawing the rest from reference TRBV18 and TRBJ2-7, the complete variable domain is NAGVMQNPRHLVRRRGQEARLRCSPMKGHSHVYWYRQLPEEGLKFMVYLQKENIIDESGMPKERFSAEFPKEGPSILRIQQVVRGDSAAYFCASSPRGGTAGEQYFGPGTRLTVT.

This sequence joins TRBV5-4 and TRBJ2-2, with a weak D call TRBD2 (6 bases). The CDR3 is 15 amino acids. V lost 1 base and J 6 bases, leaving 13 bases between the germline ends. Germline values: CDR1 SGHNT, CDR2 YYREEE (reference sequence). In nucleotides, the CDR3 is TGTGCCAGCAGCTTGTTCGGGAGAAGGGCCGGGGAGCTGTTTTTT. It is translated as CASSLFGRRAGELFF. The full variable domain, its missing parts supplied by reference TRBV5-4 and TRBJ2-2, is ETGVTQSPTHLIKTRGQQVTLRCSSQSGHNTVSWYQQALGQGPQFIFQYYREEENGRGNFPPRFSGLQFPNYSSELNVNALELDDSALYLCASSLFGRRAGELFFGEGSRLTVL.

The CDR3 DNA reads as TGTGCCAGTAGTATTATACTAGCGGGTTACAATGAGCAGTTCTTC. This encodes CASSIILAGYNEQFF. The rearrangement uses TRBV19 and TRBJ2-1; TRBD2 matches 9 bases. Per germline, CDR1 LNHDA and CDR2 SQIVND (reference sequence). The trim removed 3 bases at V and 4 bases at J, leaving 4 bases unmatched. This CDR3 is 15 amino acids long.

This clone was seen a single time. The chain uses TRBV11-2 and TRBJ1-6, with 9 positions matching TRBD1. This CDR3 is 15 amino acids long. Losses at the gene ends were 5 bases for V and 7 bases for J; bases not matched to a gene: 6. Looked up from germline, CDR1 is SGHAT and CDR2 is FQNNGV. Here the CDR3 DNA reads TGTGCCAGCAGCCGGACAGGGGCGTTCAATTCACCCCTCCACTTT. Translated: CASSRTGAFNSPLHF.

A word on this clone: The germline gene is not matched at one end of the junction; a read error may be the cause. The chain links TRBV7-2 to TRBJ2-1, with TRBD2 identical over 9 bases. This CDR3 is built from 16 residues. In germline, CDR1 is SGHTA, CDR2 FQGNSA. The CDR3 sequence is CASSLAGIAGSGEQFF. CDR3 DNA sequence: TGTGCCAGCAGCCTAGCGGGGATAGCGGGGTCGGGTGAGCAGTTCTTC.